These T cell receptor beta chains were read from a single sample in a study of control samples from healthy donors and cancer patients. Assay: immunoSEQ multiplex PCR; the TCRdb copy retains only in-frame clones and omits some. This sample has about 82,000 clones, with about 91% found just once. Sequencing input: blood. The receptors were gathered from a man aged 45-65 years in good health. Both conserved end residues are part of each CDR3. A D gene is named only where the DNA matches it firmly. Where a row states a size, it is once, few, many or the class of an expanded clone; other rows omit it.

V gene: TRBV7-9
clone size: few
D gene: -
J gene: TRBJ1-2
CDR3 protein: CASSLGENYGYTF
CDR3 DNA: TGTGCCAGCAGCTTAGGAGAAAACTATGGCTACACCTTC

V gene: TRBV6-5
clone size: few
D gene: -
J gene: TRBJ2-1
CDR3 protein: CASSAGQEEDEQFF
CDR3 DNA: TGTGCCAGCTCGGCGGGGCAGGAGGAAGATGAGCAGTTCTTC

V gene: TRBV11-2
clone size: -
D gene: -
J gene: TRBJ1-2
CDR3 protein: CASSLNRGRYTF
CDR3 DNA: TGTGCCAGCAGCTTAAACCGGGGTCGCTACACCTTC

V gene: TRBV5-1
clone size: -
D gene: -
J gene: TRBJ1-5
CDR3 protein: CASSLEKRRRNQPQHF
CDR3 DNA: TGCGCCAGCAGCTTGGAGAAGAGGCGCCGGAATCAGCCCCAGCATTTT

V gene: TRBV24-1
clone size: -
D gene: TRBD2
J gene: TRBJ2-1
CDR3 protein: CATSAPGLAGGFEQFF
CDR3 DNA: TGTGCCACCAGTGCCCCGGGACTAGCGGGGGGGTTTGAGCAGTTCTTC

V gene: TRBV19
clone size: -
D gene: -
J gene: TRBJ1-1
CDR3 protein: CASSTRQVNEAFF
CDR3 DNA: TGTGCCAGTAGTACACGACAGGTAAATGAAGCTTTCTTT

V gene: TRBV12-5
clone size: -
D gene: -
J gene: TRBJ2-1
CDR3 protein: CASGLVTGGHRNEQFF
CDR3 DNA: TGTGCTAGTGGTTTGGTAACGGGGGGACATCGGAATGAGCAGTTCTTC

V gene: TRBV5-1
clone size: -
D gene: -
J gene: TRBJ2-2
CDR3 protein: CASSLSWNTGELFF
CDR3 DNA: TGCGCCAGCAGCTTGTCTTGGAACACCGGGGAGCTGTTTTTT

V gene: TRBV5-4
clone size: -
D gene: -
J gene: TRBJ1-2
CDR3 protein: CASSLAGAGGYTF
CDR3 DNA: TGTGCCAGCAGCTTGGCAGGGGCAGGAGGCTACACCTTC

V gene: TRBV11-2
clone size: -
D gene: -
J gene: TRBJ1-1
CDR3 protein: CASSPQGLGNTEAFF
CDR3 DNA: TGTGCCAGCAGCCCGCAGGGCCTCGGGAACACTGAAGCTTTCTTT

V gene: TRBV6-5
clone size: -
D gene: TRBD1
J gene: TRBJ1-2
CDR3 protein: CASSDRDRGGYTF
CDR3 DNA: TGTGCCAGCAGCGATAGGGACAGGGGTGGCTACACCTTC

V gene: TRBV7-2
clone size: once
D gene: -
J gene: TRBJ1-2
CDR3 protein: CASSPDRLRGYTF
CDR3 DNA: TGTGCCAGCAGCCCCGACAGATTAAGAGGCTACACCTTC

V gene: TRBV12-5
clone size: -
D gene: TRBD2
J gene: TRBJ2-1
CDR3 protein: CASGFQNLPLAGGSLFHNEQFF
CDR3 DNA: TGTGCTAGTGGTTTCCAAAACCTCCCTCTGGCGGGGGGGTCCCTTTTTCACAATGAGCAGTTCTTC

V gene: TRBV10-1
clone size: -
D gene: TRBD1
J gene: TRBJ2-3
CDR3 protein: CASSEIERGRDTQYF
CDR3 DNA: TGCGCCAGCAGTGAAATAGAGAGGGGGCGTGATACGCAGTATTTT

V gene: TRBV6-4
clone size: -
D gene: -
J gene: TRBJ1-1
CDR3 protein: CASSETLLRDRGTEAFF
CDR3 DNA: TGTGCCAGCAGTGAGACCTTGTTGCGGGACCGGGGGACTGAAGCTTTCTTT

V gene: TRBV24-1
clone size: -
D gene: -
J gene: TRBJ2-5
CDR3 protein: CATSDLTDGTKPGETQYF
CDR3 DNA: TGTGCCACCAGTGATTTGACGGACGGGACAAAGCCAGGAGAGACCCAGTACTTC

V gene: TRBV6-5
clone size: -
D gene: TRBD1
J gene: TRBJ1-1
CDR3 protein: CASSWDRKTEAFF
CDR3 DNA: TGTGCCAGCAGTTGGGACAGAAAAACTGAAGCTTTCTTT

V gene: TRBV3-1/TRBV3-2
clone size: once
D gene: -
J gene: TRBJ2-1
CDR3 protein: CASSPGPGFYNEQFF
CDR3 DNA: TGTGCCAGCAGCCCGGGTCCGGGCTTCTACAATGAGCAGTTCTTC

V gene: TRBV30
clone size: -
D gene: -
J gene: TRBJ1-6
CDR3 protein: CAWSLGYSPLHF
CDR3 DNA: TGTGCCTGGAGTCTTGGGTATTCACCCCTCCACTTT

V gene: TRBV6-5
clone size: -
D gene: -
J gene: TRBJ1-2
CDR3 protein: CASSQQAGGYTF
CDR3 DNA: TGTGCCAGCAGTCAACAGGCGGGTGGCTACACCTTC

V gene: TRBV9
clone size: few
D gene: TRBD1
J gene: TRBJ1-6
CDR3 protein: CASSVPLPQGDVNSPLHF
CDR3 DNA: TGTGCCAGCAGCGTACCCCTACCCCAGGGGGATGTAAATTCACCCCTCCACTTT

V gene: TRBV5-4
clone size: -
D gene: -
J gene: TRBJ2-1
CDR3 protein: CASSFGGPNEQFF
CDR3 DNA: TGTGCCAGCAGCTTCGGGGGGCCCAATGAGCAGTTCTTC

V gene: TRBV2
clone size: -
D gene: -
J gene: TRBJ2-2
CDR3 protein: CAGGVSNTGELFF
CDR3 DNA: TGTGCCGGCGGGGTCAGCAACACCGGGGAGCTGTTTTTT

V gene: TRBV11-2
clone size: -
D gene: -
J gene: TRBJ2-3
CDR3 protein: CASSLTTTDTQYF
CDR3 DNA: TGTGCCAGCAGCTTAACTACCACAGATACGCAGTATTTT

V gene: TRBV2
clone size: -
D gene: TRBD1
J gene: TRBJ1-1
CDR3 protein: CASRGGQGGTEAFF
CDR3 DNA: TGTGCCAGCAGGGGTGGACAGGGGGGAACTGAAGCTTTCTTT

V gene: TRBV5-5
clone size: -
D gene: -
J gene: TRBJ1-5
CDR3 protein: CASSLETVGQPQHF
CDR3 DNA: TGTGCCAGCAGCTTGGAGACAGTCGGTCAGCCCCAGCATTTT

V gene: TRBV4-3
clone size: -
D gene: TRBD1
J gene: TRBJ1-2
CDR3 protein: CASSQGTGAGYTF
CDR3 DNA: TGCGCCAGCAGCCAAGGGACAGGGGCTGGCTACACCTTC

V gene: TRBV20-1
clone size: -
D gene: -
J gene: TRBJ2-2
CDR3 protein: CSASKKSGELFF
CDR3 DNA: TGCAGTGCTAGTAAGAAATCCGGGGAGCTGTTTTTT

V gene: TRBV15
clone size: -
D gene: -
J gene: TRBJ1-2
CDR3 protein: CATSRDAGATNYGYTF
CDR3 DNA: TGTGCCACCAGCAGAGATGCAGGGGCCACTAACTATGGCTACACCTTC

V gene: TRBV2
clone size: once
D gene: TRBD1
J gene: TRBJ1-1
CDR3 protein: CASRLDRLNTEAFF
CDR3 DNA: TGTGCCAGCAGGCTGGACAGGCTTAACACTGAAGCTTTCTTT

V gene: TRBV19
clone size: -
D gene: -
J gene: TRBJ1-1
CDR3 protein: CASSMQGNTEAFF
CDR3 DNA: TGTGCCAGTAGTATGCAGGGTAACACTGAAGCTTTCTTT

V gene: TRBV5-1
clone size: -
D gene: -
J gene: TRBJ2-2
CDR3 protein: CASSSTELVGELFF
CDR3 DNA: TGCGCCAGCAGCTCGACAGAACTGGTCGGGGAGCTGTTTTTT

V gene: TRBV7-6
clone size: -
D gene: -
J gene: TRBJ2-7
CDR3 protein: CASSLARQGIYEQYF
CDR3 DNA: TGTGCCAGCAGCTTAGCGCGCCAGGGTATCTACGAGCAGTACTTC

V gene: TRBV7-2
clone size: once
D gene: -
J gene: TRBJ2-5
CDR3 protein: CASSLGGWKTQYF
CDR3 DNA: TGTGCCAGCAGCTTAGGGGGATGGAAGACCCAGTACTTC

V gene: TRBV30
clone size: -
D gene: TRBD2
J gene: TRBJ2-7
CDR3 protein: CAWTRGGGGTYEQYF
CDR3 DNA: TGTGCCTGGACCAGGGGCGGGGGGGGCACCTACGAGCAGTACTTC

V gene: TRBV5-1
clone size: -
D gene: TRBD1
J gene: TRBJ1-1
CDR3 protein: CASSLVGGATEAFF
CDR3 DNA: TGCGCCAGCAGCTTGGTAGGGGGCGCGACTGAAGCTTTCTTT

V gene: TRBV11-2
clone size: -
D gene: -
J gene: TRBJ2-5
CDR3 protein: CASSLGATGETQYF
CDR3 DNA: TGTGCCAGCAGCTTAGGCGCGACGGGGGAGACCCAGTACTTC

V gene: TRBV15
clone size: -
D gene: -
J gene: TRBJ2-2
CDR3 protein: CATTFTLGVPGELFF
CDR3 DNA: TGTGCCACCACTTTCACCCTGGGAGTCCCCGGGGAGCTGTTTTTT

V gene: TRBV30
clone size: -
D gene: -
J gene: TRBJ1-2
CDR3 protein: CAWDPGYGYTF
CDR3 DNA: TGTGCCTGGGACCCGGGCTATGGCTACACCTTC

V gene: TRBV7-2
clone size: -
D gene: -
J gene: TRBJ2-7
CDR3 protein: CASRRHEQYF
CDR3 DNA: TGTGCCAGCAGAAGACACGAGCAGTACTTC

V gene: TRBV7-6
clone size: few
D gene: -
J gene: TRBJ1-3
CDR3 protein: CASSFSKHSSGNTIYF
CDR3 DNA: TGTGCCAGCAGCTTCTCCAAACACAGCTCTGGAAACACCATATATTTT

V gene: TRBV12-3/TRBV12-4
clone size: few
D gene: -
J gene: TRBJ1-5
CDR3 protein: CASSGRGEPQHF
CDR3 DNA: TGTGCCAGCAGTGGCAGGGGTGAGCCCCAGCATTTT

V gene: TRBV6-5
clone size: once
D gene: -
J gene: TRBJ1-5
CDR3 protein: CASSYSQGGNQPQHF
CDR3 DNA: TGTGCCAGCAGTTATTCACAGGGCGGAAATCAGCCCCAGCATTTT

V gene: TRBV7-9
clone size: -
D gene: TRBD2
J gene: TRBJ2-1
CDR3 protein: CASSTRRGASYNEQFF
CDR3 DNA: TGTGCCAGCAGCACAAGGCGGGGGGCCTCCTACAATGAGCAGTTCTTC

V gene: TRBV19
clone size: -
D gene: TRBD1
J gene: TRBJ2-3
CDR3 protein: CASSIRTGGADTQYF
CDR3 DNA: TGTGCCAGTAGTATACGTACAGGGGGCGCAGATACGCAGTATTTT

V gene: TRBV6-5
clone size: -
D gene: TRBD1
J gene: TRBJ1-1
CDR3 protein: CASSFTGASEAFF
CDR3 DNA: TGTGCCAGCAGTTTCACAGGGGCCTCTGAAGCTTTCTTT

V gene: TRBV2
clone size: -
D gene: -
J gene: TRBJ2-7
CDR3 protein: CASIEGGEPHSYEQYF
CDR3 DNA: TGTGCCAGCATCGAGGGGGGGGAACCCCACTCCTACGAGCAGTACTTC

V gene: TRBV5-4
clone size: once
D gene: -
J gene: TRBJ1-1
CDR3 protein: CASSSSRRPNTEAFF
CDR3 DNA: TGTGCCAGCAGCTCTTCAAGGAGGCCGAACACTGAAGCTTTCTTT

V gene: TRBV7-2
clone size: -
D gene: TRBD2
J gene: TRBJ2-3
CDR3 protein: CASSSGVGGGTDTQYF
CDR3 DNA: TGTGCCAGCAGCTCCGGCGTGGGGGGGGGCACAGATACGCAGTATTTT

V gene: TRBV6-2/TRBV6-3
clone size: once
D gene: TRBD2
J gene: TRBJ2-5
CDR3 protein: CASSSATSGGAETQYF
CDR3 DNA: TGTGCCAGCAGTTCCGCGACTAGCGGGGGGGCCGAGACCCAGTACTTC

V gene: TRBV2
clone size: -
D gene: -
J gene: TRBJ1-1
CDR3 protein: CASSEARQGNTEAFF
CDR3 DNA: TGTGCCAGCAGTGAAGCTCGGCAAGGGAACACTGAAGCTTTCTTT

V gene: TRBV2
clone size: -
D gene: -
J gene: TRBJ2-2
CDR3 protein: CASSERNTGELFF
CDR3 DNA: TGTGCCAGCAGTGAGAGGAACACCGGGGAGCTGTTTTTT

V gene: TRBV6-1
clone size: -
D gene: -
J gene: TRBJ2-1
CDR3 protein: CASSERGGTYNEQFF
CDR3 DNA: TGTGCCAGCAGTGAACGCGGGGGCACCTACAATGAGCAGTTCTTC

V gene: TRBV19
clone size: -
D gene: TRBD2
J gene: TRBJ2-7
CDR3 protein: CASSIGGGAYEQYF
CDR3 DNA: TGTGCCAGTAGTATAGGCGGGGGGGCCTACGAGCAGTACTTC

V gene: TRBV6-1
clone size: -
D gene: -
J gene: TRBJ2-7
CDR3 protein: CASSETGGATNERYF
CDR3 DNA: TGTGCCAGCAGTGAAACGGGGGGCGCAACCAACGAGCGGTACTTC

V gene: TRBV15
clone size: -
D gene: TRBD1
J gene: TRBJ1-4
CDR3 protein: CATSPRAGGSEKLFF
CDR3 DNA: TGTGCCACCAGCCCTCGGGCAGGGGGTAGTGAAAAACTGTTTTTT

V gene: TRBV10-2
clone size: few
D gene: -
J gene: TRBJ2-7
CDR3 protein: CATMDLSGAYEQYF
CDR3 DNA: TGCGCCACCATGGATCTCTCAGGGGCCTACGAGCAGTACTTC

V gene: TRBV6-2/TRBV6-3
clone size: -
D gene: TRBD2
J gene: TRBJ2-5
CDR3 protein: CASSGQRGDNQETQYF
CDR3 DNA: TGTGCCAGCAGTGGCCAGCGGGGGGACAACCAAGAGACCCAGTACTTC

V gene: TRBV14
clone size: -
D gene: -
J gene: TRBJ1-2
CDR3 protein: CASSQGLHYGYTF
CDR3 DNA: TGTGCCAGCAGCCAGGGCCTACACTATGGCTACACCTTC

V gene: TRBV5-1
clone size: -
D gene: -
J gene: TRBJ2-5
CDR3 protein: CASSSPGGEETQYF
CDR3 DNA: TGCGCCAGCAGCTCCCCAGGCGGGGAAGAGACCCAGTACTTC